This TCR beta chain was captured by sequencing in a study of shared clonotypes between healthy human individuals. CDR3 length: 13 amino acids. Trimming stripped 8 bases from V and 9 bases from J, with 16 bases between. The germline V gene has CDR1 MDHEN and CDR2 SYDVKM. Only in-frame clones appear in the TCRdb table, and some are missing; sequencing was by immunoSEQ multiplex PCR. Of about 480,000 clones in the sample, about 79% are singletons; the top ten hold about 12%. The V call is TRBV28, the J call TRBJ2-2; possible D gene TRBD2, 6 bases. The sample was PBMCs. The receptor comes from a woman aged 40 to 50 in good health. Some clones in this sample may be carry-over from other donors' samples. This chain's CDR3 is CASRTPGDRELFF. In nucleotides, the CDR3 is TGTGCCAGCCGAACCCCGGGGGACCGGGAGCTGTTTTTT. Full variable domain (rest looked up from reference TRBV28 and TRBJ2-2): DVKVTQSSRYLVKRTGEKVFLECVQDMDHENMFWYRQDPGLGLRLIYFSYDVKMKEKGDIPEGYSVSREKKERFSLILESASTNQTSMYLCASRTPGDRELFFGEGSRLTVL.